This TCR beta chain was recovered during a study of CD8+ T cells in alopecia areata. About the research overall: The investigators scored severity in treated patients by the percentage of affected scalp area.

Treatment in this sample: oral pan-JAK inhibitor, 5-10 mg twice daily. Sorting from PBMCs produced CD4+ and CD8+ T cells. A word on this clone: Its target is unknown.

Trimming cost V 4 bases and J 4 bases; bases outside gene matches: 12. The germline gives CDR1 SQVTM, CDR2 ANQGSEA. The CDR3 totals 16 residues. Study-wide points: Greater clonality was observed in lesional scalp samples, especially alopecia totalis/universalis, versus normal scalp.

Extracted RNA was reverse transcribed, and the resulting cDNA served as sequencing template. The data were produced by immunoSEQ multiplex PCR, yet TCRdb's version contains in-frame clones alone and is incomplete. The table lists roughly 190,000 clones, roughly 60% of them singletons. The source is a human donor with alopecia areata. The sequencing used CD4+ T cells sorted from blood, collected around week 50, from a patient treated with tofacitinib. The chain is built from TRBV29-1 and TRBJ2-1; 8 nucleotides line up with TRBD2. The CDR3, as DNA: TGCAGCGTTGTAAACCCTATCACTAGCGGATACAATGAGCAGTTCTTC. Its protein product is CSVVNPITSGYNEQFF.